Each of the 3 T cell receptor beta chains below was sequenced from the same sample in a study of technical replicates of blood from four donors. Some clones are missing from TCRdb's copy, which holds only in-frame ones; the method was immunoSEQ multiplex PCR. The sample has 40,000 to 65,000 clones, about 86% seen once; the top ten hold over 5%. Sequencing was done on a sample of PBMCs. Receptor source: a human donor in good health. Some clones in this sample may be carry-over from other donors' samples.

This sequence joins TRBV19 and TRBJ1-4, with D possibly being TRBD1 (6 bases). V shed 5 bases and J shed 1 base, with 11 bases lying between them. The germline gives CDR1 LNHDA, CDR2 SQIVND (reference sequence). The CDR3 consists of 15 residues. The CDR3 region is CASSLKQGTNEKLFF. The CDR3 nucleotides are TGTGCCAGTAGTCTCAAACAGGGAACTAATGAAAAACTGTTTTTT.

The chain joins TRBV7-2 to TRBJ1-1, with 7 bases matching TRBD1. The V and J ends lost 4 bases and 5 bases, in that order; junction bases with no gene match: 13. The CDR3 has 16 amino acids. Germline CDR1 SGHTA, CDR2 FQGNSA. Here the CDR3 DNA reads TGTGCCAGCAGCTCAACAATGACAGGGTGGGGAACTGAAGCTTTCTTT. It yields the protein CASSSTMTGWGTEAFF.

CDR3: CASRADSYNEQFF. CDR3 coding DNA: TGTGCCAGCAGGGCCGACAGCTACAATGAGCAGTTCTTC. The chain combines TRBV27 with TRBJ2-1, with a tentative D call TRBD1 (5 bases). The V and J ends lost 6 bases and 3 bases respectively, with 9 bases between them. Germline V CDR1 and CDR2: MNHEY, SMNVEV (reference sequence). This CDR3 is 13 amino acids long.